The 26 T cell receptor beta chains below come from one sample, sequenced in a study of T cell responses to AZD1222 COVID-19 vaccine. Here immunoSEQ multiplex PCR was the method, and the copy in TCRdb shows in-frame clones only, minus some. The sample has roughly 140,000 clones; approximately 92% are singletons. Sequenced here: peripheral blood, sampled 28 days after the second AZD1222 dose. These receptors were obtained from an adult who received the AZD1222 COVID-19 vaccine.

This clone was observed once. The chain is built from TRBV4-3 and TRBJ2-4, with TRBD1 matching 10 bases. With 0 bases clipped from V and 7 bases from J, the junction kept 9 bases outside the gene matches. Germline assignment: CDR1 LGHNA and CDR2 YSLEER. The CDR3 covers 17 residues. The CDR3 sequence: CASSQDGVGTGANIQYF. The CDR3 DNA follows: TGCGCCAGCAGCCAAGATGGGGTCGGGACAGGGGCGAACATTCAGTACTTC.

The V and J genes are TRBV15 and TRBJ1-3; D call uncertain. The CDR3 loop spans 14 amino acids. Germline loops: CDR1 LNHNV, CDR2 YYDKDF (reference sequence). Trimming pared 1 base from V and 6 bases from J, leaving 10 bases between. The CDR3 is CATSRGGFENTIYF. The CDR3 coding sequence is TGTGCCACCAGCAGAGGGGGTTTCGAAAACACCATATATTTT.

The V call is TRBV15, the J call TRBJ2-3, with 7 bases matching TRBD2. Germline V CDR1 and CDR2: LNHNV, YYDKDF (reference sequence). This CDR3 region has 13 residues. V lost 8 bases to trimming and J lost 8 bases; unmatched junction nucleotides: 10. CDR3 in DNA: TGTGCCACCCAAGCGGGGTTTAAAGGTACGCAGTATTTT. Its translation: CATQAGFKGTQYF.

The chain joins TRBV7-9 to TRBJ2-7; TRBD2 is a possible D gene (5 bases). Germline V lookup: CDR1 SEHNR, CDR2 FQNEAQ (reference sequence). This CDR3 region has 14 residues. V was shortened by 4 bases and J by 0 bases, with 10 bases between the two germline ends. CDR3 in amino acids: CASSYREGSYEQYF. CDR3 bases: TGTGCCAGCAGCTACCGAGAGGGCTCCTACGAGCAGTACTTC.

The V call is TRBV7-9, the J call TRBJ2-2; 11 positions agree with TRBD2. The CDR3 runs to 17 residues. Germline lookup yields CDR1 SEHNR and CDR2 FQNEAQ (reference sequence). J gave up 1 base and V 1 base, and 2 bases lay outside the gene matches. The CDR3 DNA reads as TGTGCCAGCAGCTTAGTGGGACTAGCGGTGAACACCGGGGAGCTGTTTTTT. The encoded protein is CASSLVGLAVNTGELFF.

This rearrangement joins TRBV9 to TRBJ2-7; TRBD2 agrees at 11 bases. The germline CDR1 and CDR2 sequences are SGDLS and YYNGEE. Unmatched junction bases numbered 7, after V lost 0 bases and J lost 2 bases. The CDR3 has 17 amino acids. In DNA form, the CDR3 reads TGTGCCAGCAGCGTAGCCCCTACTAGCGGGGGAGCCTACGAGCAGTACTTC. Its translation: CASSVAPTSGGAYEQYF.

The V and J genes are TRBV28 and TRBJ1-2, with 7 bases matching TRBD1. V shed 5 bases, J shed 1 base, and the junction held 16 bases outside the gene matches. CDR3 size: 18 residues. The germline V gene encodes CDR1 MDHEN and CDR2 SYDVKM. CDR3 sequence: CASSRQGDSSNYNYGYTF. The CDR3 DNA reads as TGTGCCAGCAGTCGCCAAGGGGACAGCTCTAATTATAACTATGGCTACACCTTC.

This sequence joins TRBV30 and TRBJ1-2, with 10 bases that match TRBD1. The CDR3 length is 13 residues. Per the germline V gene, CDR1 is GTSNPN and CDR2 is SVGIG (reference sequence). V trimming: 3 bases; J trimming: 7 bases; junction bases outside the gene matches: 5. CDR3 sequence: CAWRYDRGLGYTF. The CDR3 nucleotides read TGTGCCTGGAGGTACGACAGGGGGCTTGGCTACACCTTC.

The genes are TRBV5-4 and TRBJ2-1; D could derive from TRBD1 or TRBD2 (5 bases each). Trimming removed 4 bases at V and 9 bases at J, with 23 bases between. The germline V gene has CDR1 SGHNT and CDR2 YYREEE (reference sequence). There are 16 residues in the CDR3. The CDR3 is CASSAPGRATWGEQFF. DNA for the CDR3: TGTGCCAGCAGCGCCCCGGGACGGGCGACTTGGGGTGAGCAGTTCTTC.

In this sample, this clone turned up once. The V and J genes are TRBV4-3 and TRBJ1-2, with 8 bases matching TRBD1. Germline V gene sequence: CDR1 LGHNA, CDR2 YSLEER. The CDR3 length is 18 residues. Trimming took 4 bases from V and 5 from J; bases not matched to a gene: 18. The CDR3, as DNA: TGCGCCAGCAGCCCCCACCAGGGGGCCGGGACGACGGAGTATGGCTACACCTTC. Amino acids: CASSPHQGAGTTEYGYTF.

The CDR3 loop reads CASSQGSGTDNQPQHF. CDR3 sequence (DNA): TGCGCCAGCAGCCAAGGTAGCGGCACGGACAATCAGCCCCAGCATTTT. V is TRBV4-1 and J is TRBJ1-5, with unresolved D. The CDR3 extends over 16 amino acids. Per germline, CDR1 MGHRA and CDR2 YSYEKL. V was shortened by 1 base and J by 3 bases, with 13 bases between the two germline ends.

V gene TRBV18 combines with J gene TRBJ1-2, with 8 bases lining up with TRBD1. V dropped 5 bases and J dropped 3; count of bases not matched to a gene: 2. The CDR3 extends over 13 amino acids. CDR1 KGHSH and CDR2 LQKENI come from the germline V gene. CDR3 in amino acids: CASSGGQDYGYTF. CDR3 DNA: TGTGCCAGCTCAGGGGGACAGGACTATGGCTACACCTTC.

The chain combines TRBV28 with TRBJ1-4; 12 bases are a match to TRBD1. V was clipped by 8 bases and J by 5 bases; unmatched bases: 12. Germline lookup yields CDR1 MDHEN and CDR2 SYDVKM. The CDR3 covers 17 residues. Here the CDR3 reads CASVVGTGGAGNEKLFF. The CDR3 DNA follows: TGTGCCAGCGTCGTCGGGACAGGGGGCGCCGGAAATGAAAAACTGTTTTTT.

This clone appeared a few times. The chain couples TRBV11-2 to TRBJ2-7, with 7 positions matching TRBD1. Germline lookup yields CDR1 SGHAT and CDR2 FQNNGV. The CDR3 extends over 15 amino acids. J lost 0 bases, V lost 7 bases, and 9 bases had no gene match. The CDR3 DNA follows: TGTGCCAGCACCCTTGGACAGGCCATCTCCTACGAGCAGTACTTC. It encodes CASTLGQAISYEQYF.

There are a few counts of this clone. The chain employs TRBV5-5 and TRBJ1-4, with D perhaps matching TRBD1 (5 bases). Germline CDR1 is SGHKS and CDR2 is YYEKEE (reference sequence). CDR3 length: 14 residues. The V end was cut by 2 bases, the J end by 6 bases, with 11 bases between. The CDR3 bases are TGTGCCAGCAGCTTAGGGCTGGGGCATGAAAAACTGTTTTTT. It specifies CASSLGLGHEKLFF. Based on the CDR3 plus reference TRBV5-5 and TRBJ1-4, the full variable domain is DAGVTQSPTHLIKTRGQQVTLRCSPISGHKSVSWYQQVLGQGPQFIFQYYEKEERGRGNFPDRFSARQFPNYSSELNVNALLLGDSALYLCASSLGLGHEKLFFGSGTQLSVL.

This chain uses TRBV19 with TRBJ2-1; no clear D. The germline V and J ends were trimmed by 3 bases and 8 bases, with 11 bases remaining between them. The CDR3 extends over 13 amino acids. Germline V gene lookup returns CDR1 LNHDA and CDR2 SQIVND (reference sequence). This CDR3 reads CASSIRLVHEQFF. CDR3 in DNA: TGTGCCAGTAGTATCCGGCTAGTTCATGAGCAGTTCTTC.

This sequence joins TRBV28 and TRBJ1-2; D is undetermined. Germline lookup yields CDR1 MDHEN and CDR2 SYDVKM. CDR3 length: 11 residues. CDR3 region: CVASKNRGYTF. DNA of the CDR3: TGTGTAGCTTCTAAAAATCGTGGCTACACCTTC.

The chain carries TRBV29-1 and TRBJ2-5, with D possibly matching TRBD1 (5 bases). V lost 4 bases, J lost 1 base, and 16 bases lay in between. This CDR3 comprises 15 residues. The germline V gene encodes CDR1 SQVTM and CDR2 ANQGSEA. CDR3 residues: CSVATNLGPQETQYF. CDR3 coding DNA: TGCAGCGTTGCCACAAACTTGGGGCCCCAAGAGACCCAGTACTTC.

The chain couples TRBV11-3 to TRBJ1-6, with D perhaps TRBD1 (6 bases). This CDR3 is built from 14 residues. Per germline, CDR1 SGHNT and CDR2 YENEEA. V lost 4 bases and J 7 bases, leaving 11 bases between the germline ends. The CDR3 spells CASSSGARNSPLHF. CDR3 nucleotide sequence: TGTGCCAGCAGCTCAGGGGCGCGGAATTCACCCCTCCACTTT.

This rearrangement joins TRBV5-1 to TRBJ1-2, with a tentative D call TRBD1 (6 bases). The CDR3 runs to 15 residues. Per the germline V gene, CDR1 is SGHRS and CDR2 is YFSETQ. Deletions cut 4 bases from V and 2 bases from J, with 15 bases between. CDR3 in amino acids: CASSHGTPGNYGYTF. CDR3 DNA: TGCGCCAGCAGCCATGGGACACCAGGGAACTATGGCTACACCTTC.

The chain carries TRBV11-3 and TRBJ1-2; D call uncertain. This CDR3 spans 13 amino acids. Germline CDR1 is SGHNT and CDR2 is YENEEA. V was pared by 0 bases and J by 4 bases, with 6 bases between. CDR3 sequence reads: CASSLDPAYGYTF. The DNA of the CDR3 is TGTGCCAGCAGCTTAGATCCAGCCTATGGCTACACCTTC.

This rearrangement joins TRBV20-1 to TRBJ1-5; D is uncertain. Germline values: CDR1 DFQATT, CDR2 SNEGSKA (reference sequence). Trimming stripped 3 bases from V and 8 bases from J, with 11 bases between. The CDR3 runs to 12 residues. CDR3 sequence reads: CSASSQKKPQHF. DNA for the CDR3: TGCAGTGCTAGTTCCCAAAAGAAGCCCCAGCATTTT.

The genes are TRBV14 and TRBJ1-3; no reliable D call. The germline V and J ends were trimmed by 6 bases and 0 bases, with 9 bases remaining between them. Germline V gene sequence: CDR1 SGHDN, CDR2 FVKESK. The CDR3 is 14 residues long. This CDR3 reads CASSSSSSGNTIYF. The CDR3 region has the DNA TGTGCCAGCAGTTCATCGAGCTCTGGAAACACCATATATTTT.

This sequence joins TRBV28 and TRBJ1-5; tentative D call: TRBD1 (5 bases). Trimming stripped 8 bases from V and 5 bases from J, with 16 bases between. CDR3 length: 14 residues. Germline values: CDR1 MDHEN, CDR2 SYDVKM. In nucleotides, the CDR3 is TGTGCCAGCTTGACCGGGACCGATTATCAGCCCCAGCATTTT. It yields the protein CASLTGTDYQPQHF.

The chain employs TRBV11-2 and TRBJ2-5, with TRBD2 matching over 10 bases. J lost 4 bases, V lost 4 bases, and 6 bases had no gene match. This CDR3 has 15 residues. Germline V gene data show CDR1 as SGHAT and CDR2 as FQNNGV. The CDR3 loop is CASSSGLAGVETQYF. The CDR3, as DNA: TGTGCCAGCAGCTCCGGTCTAGCGGGGGTAGAGACCCAGTACTTC. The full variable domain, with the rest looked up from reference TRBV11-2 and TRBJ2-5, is EAGVAQSPRYKIIEKRQSVAFWCNPISGHATLYWYQQILGQGPKLLIQFQNNGVVDDSQLPKDRFSAERLKGVDSTLKIQPAKLEDSAVYLCASSSGLAGVETQYFGPGTRLLVL.

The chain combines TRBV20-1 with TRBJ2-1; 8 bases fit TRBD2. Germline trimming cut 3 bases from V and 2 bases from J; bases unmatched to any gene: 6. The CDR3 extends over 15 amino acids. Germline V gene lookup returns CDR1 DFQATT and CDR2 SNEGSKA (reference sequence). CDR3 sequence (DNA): TGCAGTGCTAGTAGCGGGAACAACCCCTACAATGAGCAGTTCTTC. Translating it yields CSASSGNNPYNEQFF.